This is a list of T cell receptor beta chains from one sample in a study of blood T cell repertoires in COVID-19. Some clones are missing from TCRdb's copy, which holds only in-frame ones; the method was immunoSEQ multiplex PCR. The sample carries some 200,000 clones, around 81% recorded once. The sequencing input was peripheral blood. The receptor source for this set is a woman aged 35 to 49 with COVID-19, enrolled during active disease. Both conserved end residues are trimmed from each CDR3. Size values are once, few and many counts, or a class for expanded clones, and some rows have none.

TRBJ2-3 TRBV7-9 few ASSTDALLAGGGDTQY
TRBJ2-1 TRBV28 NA ASSPLGLISGSRVL
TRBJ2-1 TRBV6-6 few ASSYSRVYNEQF
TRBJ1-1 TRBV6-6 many ASLLDRANTEAF
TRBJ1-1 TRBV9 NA ASSNRGGGTKAF
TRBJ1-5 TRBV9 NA ASSAGTANNQPQH
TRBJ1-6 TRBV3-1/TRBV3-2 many ASSQVQGGNSPLH
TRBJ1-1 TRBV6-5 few ASSYSGTGGLEAF
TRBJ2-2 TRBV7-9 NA ASSTTLGQGVAVPGELF
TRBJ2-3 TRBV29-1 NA SVRAGGVTDTQY
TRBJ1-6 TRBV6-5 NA ASSQDRGNSPLH
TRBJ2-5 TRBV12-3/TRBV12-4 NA ASKGEGETQY
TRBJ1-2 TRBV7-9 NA ASSKMGQPYGYT
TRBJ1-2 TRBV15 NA ATSRVAGEYYGYT
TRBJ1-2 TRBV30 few AWSVHGGGGYT
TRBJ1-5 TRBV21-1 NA ASSKKGRGCSNQPQH
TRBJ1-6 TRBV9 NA ASGKKQGKSLQYNSPLH
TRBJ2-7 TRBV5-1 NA ASSSGTSEMYEQY
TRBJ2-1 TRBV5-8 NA ASSLGLAGISYNEQF
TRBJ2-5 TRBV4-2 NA ASSQIAGGKETQY
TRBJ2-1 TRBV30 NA AWKADPRINEQF
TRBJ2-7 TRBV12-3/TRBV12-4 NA ASSQRGRHEQY
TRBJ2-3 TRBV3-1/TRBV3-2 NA ASRAAGTSGRSTQY
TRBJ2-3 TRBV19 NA ASSPQATSTDTQY
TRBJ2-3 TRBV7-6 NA ASSFTDGYYPDTQY
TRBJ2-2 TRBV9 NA ASSVYGSNTGELF
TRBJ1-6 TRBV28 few ASSIRGGNSPLH
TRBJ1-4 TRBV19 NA ASSWTGGQEKLF
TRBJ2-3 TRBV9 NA ASSRTTTSTDTQY
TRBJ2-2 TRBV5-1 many ASLQLAGVRGELF
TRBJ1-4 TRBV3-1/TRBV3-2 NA ASRREQGATNEKLF
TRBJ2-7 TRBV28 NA ASSDSGGGEQY
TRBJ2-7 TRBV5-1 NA ASSLRDRADEQY
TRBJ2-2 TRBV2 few ASSIQGRTGELF
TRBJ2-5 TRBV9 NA ASSEQGGGNRETQY
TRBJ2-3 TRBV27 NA ASSLSLARDTQY
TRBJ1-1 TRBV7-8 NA ASRPNRGRAF
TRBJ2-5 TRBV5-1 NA ASRSGLAIQETQY
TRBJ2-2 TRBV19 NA ASRILAGDFLGELF
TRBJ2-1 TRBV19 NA ASSSGTRNEQF
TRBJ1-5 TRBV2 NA ASKSESNQPQH
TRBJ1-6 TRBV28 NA ASRSSRGGYNSPLH
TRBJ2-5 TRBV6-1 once ASSEALGGVLQETQY
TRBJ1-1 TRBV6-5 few ASGVRRGDTEAF
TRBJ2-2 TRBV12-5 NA ASGLGGTGELF
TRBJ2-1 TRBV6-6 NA ASRGGTANNEQF
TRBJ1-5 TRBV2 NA ASRAGAGPQH
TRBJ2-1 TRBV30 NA AWRGTSPNEQF
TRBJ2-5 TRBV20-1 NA SASWFGRGEYQETQY
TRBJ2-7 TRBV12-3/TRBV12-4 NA ASSLKTGSEQY